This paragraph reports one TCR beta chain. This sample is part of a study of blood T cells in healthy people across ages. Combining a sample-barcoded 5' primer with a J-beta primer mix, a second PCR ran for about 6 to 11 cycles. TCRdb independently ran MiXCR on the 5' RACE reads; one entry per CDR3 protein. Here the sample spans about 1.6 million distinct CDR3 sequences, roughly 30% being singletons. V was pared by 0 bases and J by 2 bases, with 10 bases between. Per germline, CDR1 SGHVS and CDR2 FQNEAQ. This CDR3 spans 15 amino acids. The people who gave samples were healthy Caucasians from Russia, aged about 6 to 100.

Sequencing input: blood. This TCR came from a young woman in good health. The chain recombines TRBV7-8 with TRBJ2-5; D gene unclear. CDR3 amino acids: CASSLARPYQETQYF. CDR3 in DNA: TGTGCCAGCAGCTTAGCCAGACCCTATCAAGAGACCCAGTACTTC.